A selection of T cell receptor beta chains follows, all from one sample in a study of memory B cells and T cells in multiple sclerosis. Libraries were prepared by immunoSEQ multiplex PCR; TCRdb keeps only in-frame clonotypes and omits some of them. The sample lists some 49,000 clones; approximately 80% were seen once. Their antigen targets remain unknown. The material sequenced was PBMCs from blood kept in culture. The receptors shown here come from a human donor with multiple sclerosis. Each CDR3 is given with its conserved first and last residue. D genes are given only for firm matches. Size is omitted from some rows. Given values are once, few, many or a class for expanded clones.

14 NA TRBJ2-7 TRBV5-6 NA TGTGCCAGCAGCGCGGGACACCCAGTCTACGAGCAGTACTTC CASSAGHPVYEQYF
14 few TRBJ2-1 TRBV19 NA TGTGCCAGTAGTAGTGATGGCTCCTACAATGAGCAGTTCTTC CASSSDGSYNEQFF
13 NA TRBJ1-2 TRBV29-1 NA TGCAGCGTTACAGGCAGCACTAACTATGGCTACACCTTC CSVTGSTNYGYTF
13 NA TRBJ2-5 TRBV6-5 TRBD1 TGTGCCAGCAGTCGACAGGGAGAAGAGACCCAGTACTTC CASSRQGEETQYF
14 NA TRBJ2-2 TRBV11-2 NA TGTGCCAGCAGCTTAGGCGGCAGCACCGGGGAGCTGTTTTTT CASSLGGSTGELFF
16 NA TRBJ1-1 TRBV15 NA TGTGCCACCAGCAGAGATGTCAGCGAGGGGAACACTGAAGCTTTCTTT CATSRDVSEGNTEAFF
18 NA TRBJ2-7 TRBV9 NA TGTGCCAGCAGCGTAGGGCATTCGCGTTTCGACATCATCTACGAGCAGTACTTC CASSVGHSRFDIIYEQYF
16 NA TRBJ2-7 TRBV27 TRBD1 TGTGCCAGCAGTTTGATATCGGGACAGGGGGAATACGAGCAGTACTTC CASSLISGQGEYEQYF
13 NA TRBJ2-7 TRBV6-1 NA TGTGCCAGCAGCCCCCACGGGGTCTACGAGCAGTACTTC CASSPHGVYEQYF
16 NA TRBJ1-2 TRBV6-6 NA TGTGCCAGCAGTTCAACTACCCTGACGGGCTCAGGAGGCTACACCTTC CASSSTTLTGSGGYTF
13 NA TRBJ2-1 TRBV6-5 NA TGTGCCAGCACCGATACCCTCAGAAATGAGCAGTTCTTC CASTDTLRNEQFF
15 once TRBJ2-3 TRBV9 NA TGTGCCAGCAGTGCCAGGGGGGGCAGCACAGATACGCAGTATTTT CASSARGGSTDTQYF
12 once TRBJ2-1 TRBV28 NA TGTGCCAGCAGTTTATCTGTCTATGAGCAGTTCTTC CASSLSVYEQFF
14 NA TRBJ2-5 TRBV4-3 NA TGCGCCAGCAGCCAAGTCCACAGAGAAGAGACCCAGTACTTC CASSQVHREETQYF
16 NA TRBJ2-2 TRBV5-6 TRBD1 TGTGCCAGCAGCTTGGACAGGGGATGGGACACCGGGGAGCTGTTTTTT CASSLDRGWDTGELFF
15 once TRBJ2-5 TRBV4-2 NA TGTGCCAGCAGCCAAGAAGATAGCCACCAAGAGACCCAGTACTTC CASSQEDSHQETQYF
12 NA TRBJ2-7 TRBV9 NA TGTGCCAGCGGAGGAGCCTTCTACGAGCAGTACTTC CASGGAFYEQYF
16 NA TRBJ2-7 TRBV6-5 NA TGTGCCAGCAGTTACCGGGTAAGAGGGGCGGCGTACGAGCAGTACTTC CASSYRVRGAAYEQYF
17 NA TRBJ2-5 TRBV5-6 TRBD2 TGTGCCAGCAGCGGAGGACTGCTCGGGGGGGCCCGGGAGACCCAGTACTTC CASSGGLLGGARETQYF
15 NA TRBJ1-1 TRBV18 TRBD1 TGTGCCAGCTCAGATCACAGGGGAGCGGGCACTGAAGCTTTCTTT CASSDHRGAGTEAFF
12 NA TRBJ1-2 TRBV11-2 NA TGTGCCAGCAGATCTGGAGACTATGGCTACACCTTC CASRSGDYGYTF
11 few TRBJ1-1 TRBV6-5 NA TGTGCCAGCAGTTACCCCCCTAAAGCTTTCTTT CASSYPPKAFF
15 NA TRBJ2-5 TRBV28 TRBD1 TGTGCCAGCACCAAGGGACAGGTCCGCGAAGAGACCCAGTACTTC CASTKGQVREETQYF
14 NA TRBJ1-2 TRBV27 NA TGTGCCACCCCCCAGGGGACGGTCGCCTATGGCTACACCTTC CATPQGTVAYGYTF
15 NA TRBJ1-6 TRBV19 NA TGTGCCAGTAGTGGTTCGTCAGGGACCAATTCACCCCTCCACTTT CASSGSSGTNSPLHF
13 NA TRBJ1-6 TRBV5-6 NA TGTGCCAGCAGCTTGGATTGGGTTTCACCCCTCCACTTT CASSLDWVSPLHF
18 NA TRBJ2-1 TRBV9 TRBD2 TGTGCCAGCAGCGTAGATCGAGAGGGGCGGGGGGTTACAGGTGAGCAGTTCTTC CASSVDREGRGVTGEQFF
16 NA TRBJ2-1 TRBV28 TRBD1 TGTGCCAGCAGTTACCAGACAGGGGGCTCCTACAATGAGCAGTTCTTC CASSYQTGGSYNEQFF
14 once TRBJ1-2 TRBV11-2 NA TGTGCCAGCAGCTTAGAGCGGACGTCTTATGGCTACACCTTC CASSLERTSYGYTF
15 NA TRBJ2-7 TRBV5-6 NA TGTGCCAGCAGCCCCACCTGGGGGGTCACCTACGAGCAGTACTTC CASSPTWGVTYEQYF
14 NA TRBJ1-6 TRBV9 NA TGTGCCAGCAGCCCCTGGACAGATAATTCACCCCTCCACTTT CASSPWTDNSPLHF
13 NA TRBJ1-2 TRBV5-6 NA TGTGCCAGCAGCTTGGACAGGGCTGGTGGCTACACCTTC CASSLDRAGGYTF
16 NA TRBJ1-6 TRBV2 NA TGTGCCAGCAGTCCGGGGGACTCCTACTTCGGTTCACCCCTCCACTTT CASSPGDSYFGSPLHF
14 NA TRBJ1-1 TRBV7-9 NA TGTGCCAGCAGCGTCGGCCTAAGGAACACTGAAGCTTTCTTT CASSVGLRNTEAFF
14 once TRBJ1-3 TRBV27 NA TGTGCCAGCAGTTTCAGTTACTCTGGAAACACCATATATTTT CASSFSYSGNTIYF
11 NA TRBJ1-5 TRBV20-1 NA TGCAGTGCTAAGGGCAATCAGCCCCAGCATTTT CSAKGNQPQHF
16 NA TRBJ1-5 TRBV6-1 TRBD1 TGTGCCAGCAGTGAAGCCGGACAGGGAGGCAATCAGCCCCAGCATTTT CASSEAGQGGNQPQHF
15 NA TRBJ2-7 TRBV5-6 NA TGTGCCAGCAGCTCCCCGACGGAAACCTCCTACGAGCAGTACTTC CASSSPTETSYEQYF
17 few TRBJ2-5 TRBV7-9 TRBD2 TGTGCCAGCAGCCTAACTAGCGGGGGGGCCGGACCAGAGACCCAGTACTTC CASSLTSGGAGPETQYF
14 NA TRBJ2-1 TRBV6-5 NA TGTGCCAGCAAAGAGGACGGATTTATCAATGAGCAGTTCTTC CASKEDGFINEQFF
11 NA TRBJ2-1 TRBV7-3 NA TGTGCCAGCAGCCTGGGGAGGGAGCAGTTCTTC CASSLGREQFF
15 NA TRBJ1-3 TRBV9 NA TGTGCCAGCAGCCCCGGCCGGGTCGCTGGAAACACCATATATTTT CASSPGRVAGNTIYF
14 NA TRBJ2-5 TRBV7-7 NA TGTGCTAGCAGCCGTCCCGGACAGCAAGAGACCCAGTACTTC CASSRPGQQETQYF
15 NA TRBJ1-1 TRBV7-6 NA TGTGCCAGCAGCTCAGCGGATATCGAGAACACTGAAGCTTTCTTT CASSSADIENTEAFF
17 NA TRBJ1-5 TRBV11-2 TRBD1 TGTGCCAGCAGCTCATCCGTAGGGGGCCCTAGCAATCAGCCCCAGCATTTT CASSSSVGGPSNQPQHF
16 NA TRBJ2-5 TRBV15 TRBD2 TGTGCCACCAGCATTGGGGTAGGGACTAGGGGGGAGACCCAGTACTTC CATSIGVGTRGETQYF
18 NA TRBJ1-2 TRBV4-2 TRBD1 TGTGCCAGCAGCCAAGAAGGCCCCGGGACAGGGACCGTCTATGGCTACACCTTC CASSQEGPGTGTVYGYTF
13 NA TRBJ2-7 TRBV18 NA TGTGCCAGCTCACCTACGGCGTTCCACGAGCAGTACTTC CASSPTAFHEQYF
15 NA TRBJ1-2 TRBV5-1 NA TGCGCCAGCAGCCCCCGACCGGGCACCCACTATGGCTACACCTTC CASSPRPGTHYGYTF
13 few TRBJ2-1 TRBV5-1 NA TGCGCCAGCAGCTTGGGTCAGGGCAATGAGCAGTTCTTC CASSLGQGNEQFF